The T cell receptor (beta chain) under discussion was sequenced for a study of graft-versus-host responses after intestinal transplantation. About the study: Multivisceral, liver-intestinal, or isolated intestinal transplants were received by the recipients. Among the recipients, all got anti-thymocyte globulin induction and then tacrolimus and steroids for around 3 years. Notes on the study in general: High graft-versus-host to host-versus-graft clonal ratios were seen in allografts of patients with graft-donor T cell macrochimerism. Ileal or blood samples showed some GvH clones first, and such clones were also found in recipient marrow.

Germline CDR1 and CDR2: MNHEY and SVGAGI. The CDR3 has 16 residues. V gave up 2 bases and J gave up 7 bases; unmatched junction bases: 11. On this clone itself: Its antigen is as yet unknown.

TCRdb's copy holds only in-frame clones and misses some; the assay was immunoSEQ multiplex PCR. The table has some 11,000 clones, about 93% seen once. The source was PBMCs, collected 109 to 110 days after intestinal transplant. The TCR comes from a human patient who received an intestinal transplant, so some T cells may come from the graft donor. This rearrangement joins TRBV6-5 to TRBJ1-5; the match to TRBD1 covers 7 bases. This CDR3 is CASSYRWGQTDQPQHF. DNA of the CDR3: TGTGCCAGCAGTTACCGGTGGGGACAGACTGACCAGCCCCAGCATTTT.